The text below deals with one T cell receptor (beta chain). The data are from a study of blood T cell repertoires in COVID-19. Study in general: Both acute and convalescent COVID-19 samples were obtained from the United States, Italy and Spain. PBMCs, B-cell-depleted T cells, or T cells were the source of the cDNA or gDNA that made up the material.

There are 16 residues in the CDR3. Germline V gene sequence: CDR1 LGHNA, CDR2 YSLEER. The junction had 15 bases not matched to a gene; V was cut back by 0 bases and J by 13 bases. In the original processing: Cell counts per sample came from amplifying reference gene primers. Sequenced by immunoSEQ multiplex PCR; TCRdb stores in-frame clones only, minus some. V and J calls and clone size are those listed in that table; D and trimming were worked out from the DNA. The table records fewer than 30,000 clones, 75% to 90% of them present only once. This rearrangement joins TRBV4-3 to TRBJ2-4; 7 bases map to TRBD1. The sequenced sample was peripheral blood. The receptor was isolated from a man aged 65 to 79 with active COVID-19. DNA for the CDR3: TGCGCCAGCAGCCAAGATGGGCTCCCCTTCAGGGGGTGGCAGTACTTC. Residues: CASSQDGLPFRGWQYF.